This TCR beta chain was sequenced in a study of OX40 agonist ivuxolimab in advanced cancers. As for the study more broadly: Ivuxolimab, which targeted the costimulatory receptor OX40 (CD134), was an agonistic, fully human IgG2 monoclonal antibody. Intravenous ivuxolimab was administered to patients every 2 weeks at six dose levels: 0.01, 0.1, 0.3, 1.5, 3 and 10 mg/kg. Among the roughly 50 dose-escalation patients, about 20 had hepatocellular carcinoma, approximately 15 melanoma, 9 renal cell carcinoma and 9 head and neck cancer. A male proportion of roughly 80% and a mean age of around 60 years, ranging from 23 to 79, were recorded for the dose-escalation cohort. Patients were allowed to have had prior anti-PD-1, anti-PD-L1 or anti-CTLA-4 therapy, and 40% of the dose-escalation patients had previously received checkpoint inhibitors. Partial responses occurred in three dose-escalation patients, of whom one had hepatocellular carcinoma and two had cutaneous melanoma. The purpose of peripheral TCRbeta sequencing was to test whether ivuxolimab changed TCR sequence diversity and led to clonal T-cell expansion. The paper reports the monotherapy dose-escalation portion (N of about 54 patients) of the phase I ivuxolimab trial. General study outcomes and caveats: In the 0.1-3.0 mg/kg groups, partial responders were among the patients with the lowest normalized peripheral clonal expansion, particularly in CD8+ T cells. At doses of 0.1 to 3.0 mg/kg, clonal expansion of both CD4+ and CD8+ blood T cells was observed from baseline to week 6. Antigen specificity was not determined for the clonally expanded peripheral T cells. Low levels of normalized T-cell clonal expansion were also seen in some patients who did not respond. After ivuxolimab, CD8+ T cells had more expanded clones than CD4+ T cells on average.

Genomic DNA was extracted from sorted cells for sequencing of the TCRbeta CDR3 region. The immunoSEQ Assay was used for sequencing of TCRbeta CDR3 regions. Not all clones reach the TCRdb copy of this immuneACCESS table, which keeps in-frame sequences only. Checked studies attribute under half of the gap to unresolved V genes and leave the rest unexplained. The sample table shows some 52,000 clones, and approximately 87% are seen once. The top ten hold 6% to 8% of the sample. From the cysteine through the phenylalanine, the CDR3 covers 14 amino acids. Here the CDR3 DNA is all that survives: 42 bases in frame from base 1. CDR1 is given as MNHNY and CDR2 as SVGAGI, both from the germline V gene (reference sequence). V and J are truncated by 5 bases and 5 bases respectively, leaving an intervening sequence of 13 bases. The trial excluded patients who had a history of autoimmune disease or who were on systemic immunosuppression. Peripheral blood for TCR sequencing was collected from all dose cohorts at baseline, on cycle 4 day 1, and on cycle 7 day 1. The samples were taken from a phase I, first-in-human, multicenter, open-label dose-escalation trial of ivuxolimab. Adults with locally advanced or metastatic melanoma, renal cell, hepatocellular, or head and neck squamous cell carcinoma were enrolled in the trial. Before TCR sequencing, CD4+ T cells and CD8+ T cells were sorted from peripheral blood as separate populations.

Of note for this clone: Its binding antigen is unknown. The input lacks base qualities; no much larger clone sits a single base away.

This material consisted of CD4+ or CD8+ T cells sorted from blood, taken in a trial of the OX40 agonist ivuxolimab. The sequence came from an adult with an advanced solid tumor such as melanoma, head and neck, liver or kidney cancer. This chain joins TRBV6-6 to TRBJ1-5; the D gene is perhaps TRBD1, from 5 matching bases. The nucleotide sequence reads as follows: TGTGCCAGCAGTCTTCACTCCAGGGATCAGCCCCAGCATTTT. Translated, this gives CASSLHSRDQPQHF.